The entry that follows covers one T cell receptor (beta chain) sequence. Its specificity is not known. TCRdb independently ran MiXCR on the 5' RACE reads; one entry per CDR3 protein. The sample has about 440,000 distinct CDR3 sequences, roughly 18% seen once. The record originates from a study of CD8 T cells in ankylosing spondylitis. Broader study findings: A TCR beta motif of 7 or 8 highly homologous variants appeared characteristic of ankylosing spondylitis blood.

CDR3 length equals 15 residues. The V gene's germline CDR1 is MNHNS and CDR2 SASEGT. V gave up 6 bases and J gave up 3 bases; unmatched junction bases: 8. Sequenced input: blood, either unsorted or a sorted T cell fraction (not recorded which). This rearrangement joins TRBV6-1 to TRBJ2-3; TRBD2 aligns across 8 bases. This receptor was obtained from a male donor with ankylosing spondylitis. The CDR3 region is CASSGGGRTTDTQYF. The CDR3 DNA reads TGTGCCAGCAGCGGGGGGGGCCGAACAACAGATACGCAGTATTTT.